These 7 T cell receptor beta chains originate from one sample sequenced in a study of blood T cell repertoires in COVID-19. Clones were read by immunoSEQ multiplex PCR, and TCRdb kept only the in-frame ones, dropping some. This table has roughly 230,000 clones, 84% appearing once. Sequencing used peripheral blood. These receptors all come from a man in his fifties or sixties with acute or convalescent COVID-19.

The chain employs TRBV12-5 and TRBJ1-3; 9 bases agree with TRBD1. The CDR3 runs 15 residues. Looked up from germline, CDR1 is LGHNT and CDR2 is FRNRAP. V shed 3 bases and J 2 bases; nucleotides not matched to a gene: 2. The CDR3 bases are TGTGCTAGTGGTTTAGGGACAGGGACTGGAAACACCATATATTTT. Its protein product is CASGLGTGTGNTIYF.

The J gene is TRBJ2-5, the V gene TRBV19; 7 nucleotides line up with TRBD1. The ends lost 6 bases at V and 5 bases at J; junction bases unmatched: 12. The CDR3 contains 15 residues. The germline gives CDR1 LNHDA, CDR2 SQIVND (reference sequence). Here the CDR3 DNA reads TGTGCCAGTAGCAAAAAGTACAGGGGTTCGGAGACCCAGTACTTC. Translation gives CASSKKYRGSETQYF.

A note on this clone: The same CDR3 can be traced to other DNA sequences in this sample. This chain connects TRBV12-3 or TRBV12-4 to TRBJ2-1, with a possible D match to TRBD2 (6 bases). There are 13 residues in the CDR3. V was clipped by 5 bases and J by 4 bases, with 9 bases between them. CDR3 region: CASSAGSYNEQFF. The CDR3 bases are TGTGCCAGCAGTGCCGGGAGTTACAATGAGCAGTTCTTC.

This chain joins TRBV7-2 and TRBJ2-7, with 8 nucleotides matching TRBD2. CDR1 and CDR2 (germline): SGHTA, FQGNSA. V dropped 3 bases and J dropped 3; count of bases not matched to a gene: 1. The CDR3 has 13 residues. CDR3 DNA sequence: TGTGCCAGCAGCTTCGGGGGGGGCTACGAGCAGTACTTC. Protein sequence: CASSFGGGYEQYF.

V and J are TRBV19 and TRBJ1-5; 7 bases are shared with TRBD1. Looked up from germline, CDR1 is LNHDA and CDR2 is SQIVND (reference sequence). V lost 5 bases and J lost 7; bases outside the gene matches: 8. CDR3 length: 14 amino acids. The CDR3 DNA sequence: TGTGCCAGTAGTGCCGACAGGGATCAGCAGCCCCAGCATTTT. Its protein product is CASSADRDQQPQHF.

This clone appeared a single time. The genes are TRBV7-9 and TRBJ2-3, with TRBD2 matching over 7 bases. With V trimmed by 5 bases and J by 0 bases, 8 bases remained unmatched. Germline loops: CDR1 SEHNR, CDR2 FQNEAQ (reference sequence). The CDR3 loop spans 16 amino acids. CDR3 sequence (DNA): TGTGCCAGCAGCGAAGGTAGCGGGCTTAGCACAGATACGCAGTATTTT. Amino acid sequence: CASSEGSGLSTDTQYF.

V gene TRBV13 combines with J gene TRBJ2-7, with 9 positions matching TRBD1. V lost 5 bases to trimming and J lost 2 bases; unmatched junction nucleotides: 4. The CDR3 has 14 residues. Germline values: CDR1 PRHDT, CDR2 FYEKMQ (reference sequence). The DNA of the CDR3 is TGTGCCAGCAGCCGGACAGGGGCCCCCTACGAGCAGTACTTC. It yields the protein CASSRTGAPYEQYF.